This T cell receptor (beta chain) derives from a study of T cell responses to AZD1222 COVID-19 vaccine. Whole-study findings and limits: Among the donors, most were white British and more were female, and clonal diversity was possibly underestimated. Spike as a whole was targeted by vaccine-associated CD4 TCRs, dominant at 160-218 and 743-854.

Measured with immunoSEQ multiplex PCR; TCRdb has only the in-frame clones, and not every one. This table holds some 190,000 clones, 85% to 90% found once. CDR3 size: 16 residues. CDR1 and CDR2 (germline): ENHRY, SYGVKD. V lost 2 bases, J lost 2 bases, and 6 bases stayed unmatched. Worth noting for this clone: Its target is not known.

The source of this sequence is an adult in good health. The material was peripheral blood, obtained on day 0 of AZD1222 vaccination. J is TRBJ2-1 and V is TRBV10-3; 7 nucleotides match TRBD2. In DNA, the CDR3 is TGTGCCATCAGTGAGGTTTCGGCGGGGGCCTACAATGAGCAGTTCTTC. As protein: CAISEVSAGAYNEQFF.